Listed below are T cell receptor beta chains from one sample, sequenced in a study of T cells in Graves' hyperthyroidism and ophthalmopathy. One entry per CDR3 protein results from TCRdb running MiXCR on the multiplex PCR reads. The sample has around 500,000 distinct CDR3 sequences; 15% to 20% are singletons. The sample taken for sequencing was blood. Receptor source: a woman aged 25-40 years with Graves' ophthalmopathy. CDR3s include the opening cysteine and the closing phenylalanine or tryptophan. The order of the fields is clone size, V gene, D gene, J gene, CDR3 protein, CDR3 DNA. The D gene is left open where the match is weak. Rows give clone size only sometimes, using once, few, many, or a class for an expanded clone.

>many|TRBV29-1|-|TRBJ1-2
CSVEDPGIGGYTF
TGCAGCGTTGAAGACCCGGGCATTGGTGGCTACACCTTC
>-|TRBV12-5|TRBD2|TRBJ2-1
CASGPRLAGPHNEQFF
TGTGCTAGTGGCCCTCGGCTAGCGGGACCCCACAATGAGCAGTTCTTC
>many|TRBV7-2|-|TRBJ1-1
CASSFMNTEAFF
TGTGCCAGCAGCTTCATGAACACTGAAGCTTTCTTT
>many|TRBV5-1|-|TRBJ2-1
CASSLAQGAFNEQFF
TGCGCCAGCAGCTTGGCCCAGGGCGCCTTCAATGAGCAGTTCTTC
>few|TRBV28|TRBD1|TRBJ1-5
CASGRTGTGGYSNQPQHF
TGTGCCAGCGGACGAACCGGGACAGGGGGTTATAGCAATCAGCCCCAGCATTTT
>few|TRBV6-2/TRBV6-3|TRBD1|TRBJ2-5
CASSRDRGPTQYF
TGTGCCAGCTCCAGGGACAGAGGACCGACCCAGTACTTC
>few|TRBV5-8|TRBD1|TRBJ1-2
CASSLLLGTGGAGNYGYTF
TGTGCCAGCAGCTTACTTCTGGGGACAGGGGGCGCCGGGAACTATGGCTACACCTTC
>many|TRBV28|-|TRBJ2-7
CASRGSHGAGTLSGYEQYF
TGTGCCAGCAGAGGATCCCACGGGGCAGGGACCCTTTCAGGCTACGAGCAGTACTTC
>-|TRBV3-2|-|TRBJ2-1
CASSQGKGPPYNEQFF
TGTGCCAGCAGCCAAGGGAAGGGGCCTCCCTACAATGAGCAGTTCTTC
>-|TRBV27|TRBD1|TRBJ2-2
CASSGTGGNGELFF
TGTGCCAGCAGTGGGACAGGGGGCAACGGGGAGCTGTTTTTT
>-|TRBV5-6|TRBD1|TRBJ2-7
CASRTGQGFYYEQYF
TGTGCCAGCAGAACAGGACAGGGTTTTTACTACGAGCAGTACTTC
>many|TRBV20-1|-|TRBJ2-7
CSASRGMRGYEQYF
TGCAGTGCTAGTCGAGGGATGAGGGGCTACGAGCAGTACTTC
>many|TRBV7-9|-|TRBJ1-2
CASSLSVGLSRGLDYGYTF
TGTGCCAGCAGCTTATCGGTTGGTTTGTCGCGGGGTCTTGACTATGGCTACACCTTC
>many|TRBV6-1|TRBD1|TRBJ2-1
CASSLHDRGIPPEQFF
TGTGCCAGCAGTTTACACGACAGGGGAATCCCACCTGAGCAGTTCTTC
>few|TRBV5-1|-|TRBJ1-4
CASSLFQGSGEEKLFF
TGCGCCAGCAGCTTGTTCCAGGGCAGCGGGGAAGAAAAACTGTTTTTT
>-|TRBV28|TRBD1|TRBJ1-3
CASNDRDRFLSGNTIYF
TGTGCCAGCAACGACCGGGACAGGTTTCTCTCTGGAAACACCATATATTTT
>many|TRBV13|TRBD2|TRBJ2-7
CASSLSVAGGLWGEADEQYF
TGTGCCAGCAGCTTATCGGTAGCGGGAGGACTCTGGGGGGAGGCTGACGAGCAGTACTTC
>many|TRBV7-3|-|TRBJ2-7
CASSLFGEYEQYF
TGTGCCAGCAGCTTATTTGGGGAATACGAGCAGTACTTC
>many|TRBV7-2|-|TRBJ1-5
CASSLRRGGQPQHF
TGTGCCAGCAGCCTTCGGAGGGGCGGTCAGCCCCAGCATTTT
>many|TRBV28|-|TRBJ2-7
CASSASTGTYEQYF
TGTGCCAGCAGTGCAAGTACCGGGACCTACGAGCAGTACTTC
>many|TRBV11-3|-|TRBJ2-7
CASSLTGSNYEQYF
TGTGCCAGCAGCCTAACAGGGTCAAACTACGAGCAGTACTTC
>many|TRBV5-6|TRBD2|TRBJ2-7
CASSVTSGESYEQYF
TGTGCCAGCAGCGTCACTAGCGGGGAATCCTACGAGCAGTACTTC
>many|TRBV18|TRBD1|TRBJ2-1
CASSPAPGQGSYNEQFF
TGTGCCAGCTCACCAGCCCCGGGACAGGGCTCCTACAATGAGCAGTTCTTC
>many|TRBV5-1|-|TRBJ1-1
CASSLERMNTEAFF
TGCGCCAGCAGCTTGGAGAGGATGAACACTGAAGCTTTCTTT